Presented here are 24 T cell receptor beta chains from one specimen sequenced in a study of blood T cell repertoires in COVID-19. Produced via immunoSEQ multiplex PCR; TCRdb's table is partial and in-frame only. The profile shows about 270,000 clones, 70% to 90% of them singletons. The sample was peripheral blood. The receptors stem from a woman in her twenties or thirties with COVID-19, enrolled during active disease.

The chain combines TRBV7-2 with TRBJ1-1; 8 nucleotides align to TRBD1. CDR1 and CDR2 (germline): SGHTA, FQGNSA. V shed 6 bases, J shed 10 bases, and the junction held 10 bases outside the gene matches. This CDR3 contains 13 residues. The CDR3, as DNA: TGTGCCAGCAGTTTGGACAGGGAGGTAGGAGCTTTCTTT. Protein product: CASSLDREVGAFF.

DNA of the CDR3: TGTGCTATCAGCGGTGGGTCAGGGGCGGCCCACGAGCAGTACTTC. It translates to CAISGGSGAAHEQYF. The chain joins TRBV5-4 to TRBJ2-7, with a possible D match to TRBD1 (6 bases). The CDR3 consists of 15 residues. Germline CDR1 reads SGHNT; CDR2 reads YYREEE (reference sequence).

The genes are TRBV10-3 and TRBJ1-1; 8 bases align to TRBD1. The junction had 5 bases not matched to a gene; V was cut back by 5 bases and J by 3 bases. CDR1 and CDR2 (germline): ENHRY, SYGVKD. This CDR3 spans 14 amino acids. The CDR3 is CAISLQGDYTEAFF. CDR3 coding DNA: TGTGCCATCAGTTTACAGGGGGATTACACTGAAGCTTTCTTT.

The chain couples TRBV4-1 to TRBJ2-1; 8 bases are shared with TRBD1. CDR3 length equals 16 residues. V lost 3 bases to trimming and J lost 5 bases; unmatched junction nucleotides: 9. Germline V lookup: CDR1 MGHRA, CDR2 YSYEKL. The CDR3 is CASSQPLRTGNNEQFF. The CDR3 DNA sequence: TGCGCCAGCAGCCAGCCCCTAAGGACAGGGAACAATGAGCAGTTCTTC.

This clone has just a few counts. This chain connects TRBV18 to TRBJ2-2; possible D gene TRBD2, 6 bases. The germline V and J ends were trimmed by 5 bases and 3 bases, with 16 bases remaining between them. This CDR3 region has 16 residues. Looked up from germline, CDR1 is KGHSH and CDR2 is LQKENI. This chain's CDR3 is CASSDQGGDYTGELFF. CDR3 coding DNA: TGTGCCAGCTCAGACCAGGGCGGGGATTACACCGGGGAGCTGTTTTTT.

The chain couples TRBV11-2 to TRBJ2-7; 11 positions match TRBD1. Trimming at V came to 6 bases and at J to 4 bases, leaving 8 bases not matched to a gene. CDR3 size: 15 residues. CDR1 SGHAT and CDR2 FQNNGV come from the germline V gene. The CDR3 protein is CASRYGTGGLYEQYF. DNA for the CDR3: TGTGCCAGCAGATACGGGACAGGGGGTCTTTACGAGCAGTACTTC.

Worth noting for this clone: Distinct nucleotide sequences in the sample also encode this CDR3. V and J are TRBV5-1 and TRBJ2-3; tentative D call: TRBD2 (5 bases). The CDR3 consists of 14 residues. The V end lost 0 bases, the J end lost 3 bases, and 8 bases lay between the germline ends. CDR1 and CDR2 from the germline V gene are SGHRS and YFSETQ. In nucleotides, the CDR3 is TGCGCCAGCAGCTTGGGCTCGGGAACAGATACGCAGTATTTT. Translated: CASSLGSGTDTQYF. The complete variable domain, with remaining parts taken from reference TRBV5-1 and TRBJ2-3, reads KAGVTQTPRYLIKTRGQQVTLSCSPISGHRSVSWYQQTPGQGLQFLFEYFSETQRNKGNFPGRFSGRQFSNSRSEMNVSTLELGDSALYLCASSLGSGTDTQYFGPGTRLTVL.

The table lists this clone with a few counts. The chain joins TRBV5-1 to TRBJ2-5; possibly TRBD1 for D (5 bases). The germline CDR1 and CDR2 sequences are SGHRS and YFSETQ. The CDR3 is made up of 14 amino acids. V gave up 0 bases and J gave up 2 bases, with 8 bases separating them. CDR3 protein: CASSLVGDQETQYF. Written as DNA, the CDR3 is TGCGCCAGCAGCTTGGTAGGGGATCAAGAGACCCAGTACTTC.

This clone has just one count. The genes are TRBV7-6 and TRBJ2-3, with 12 positions matching TRBD2. The CDR3 spans 18 residues. Looked up from germline, CDR1 is SGHVS and CDR2 is FNYEAQ. Trimming took 5 bases from V and 7 from J; bases not matched to a gene: 16. In nucleotides, the CDR3 is TGTGCCAGCAGCCCGACTAGCGGGGGACTTAGCTACTTTCATACGCAGTATTTT. It encodes CASSPTSGGLSYFHTQYF. Complete variable domain (other parts from reference TRBV7-6 and TRBJ2-3): GAGVSQSPRYKVTKRGQDVALRCDPISGHVSLYWYRQALGQGPEFLTYFNYEAQQDKSGLPNDRFSAERPEGSISTLTIQRTEQRDSAMYRCASSPTSGGLSYFHTQYFGPGTRLTVL.

The rearrangement links TRBV6-5 to TRBJ2-3; TRBD1 matches 11 bases. This CDR3 contains 15 residues. Losses at the gene ends were 7 bases for V and 1 base for J; bases not matched to a gene: 4. The germline V gene has CDR1 MNHEY and CDR2 SVGAGI. DNA for the CDR3: TGTGCCAGCACCTGGGACAGGGGGGGCACAGATACGCAGTATTTT. Protein: CASTWDRGGTDTQYF.

In its sample, this clone was seen many times. The CDR3 region is CASTRSRGDGELFF. Here the CDR3 DNA reads TGTGCCAGTACCCGATCCCGGGGGGACGGGGAGCTGTTTTTT. This sequence joins TRBV19 and TRBJ2-2; 7 bases match TRBD2. The length of the CDR3 is 14 residues. CDR1 and CDR2 from the germline V gene are LNHDA and SQIVND (reference sequence). Trimming cost V 7 bases and J 7 bases; bases outside gene matches: 9.

The V and J genes are TRBV2 and TRBJ1-1; 9 bases match TRBD1. Germline CDR1 is SNHLY and CDR2 is FYNNEI. After removal of 11 bases from V and 5 bases from J, the junction contained 12 bases not matched to a gene. CDR3 length: 14 residues. The CDR3 DNA is TGTGCCCTCCCGTGGGCGACAGGGGGAACTGAAGCTTTCTTT. Encoded protein: CALPWATGGTEAFF.

The chain carries TRBV5-1 and TRBJ2-3; unclear D gene. The CDR3 spans 14 residues. V was trimmed by 6 bases and J by 2 bases, leaving 13 bases between them. Germline V gene sequence: CDR1 SGHRS, CDR2 YFSETQ. The CDR3 protein is CASTEASTTDTQYF. The CDR3, as DNA: TGCGCCAGCACTGAGGCCAGCACCACAGATACGCAGTATTTT.

For this clone: This could be a read error, since a much larger clone is one nucleotide away. J is TRBJ2-7 and V is TRBV7-6; TRBD2 is a possible D gene (5 bases). V lost 5 bases to trimming and J lost 1 base, with 9 bases between them. Germline V gene data show CDR1 as SGHVS and CDR2 as FNYEAQ. This CDR3 contains 13 residues. This chain's CDR3 is CASSPGESYEQYF. In nucleotides, the CDR3 is TGTGCCAGCAGCCCCGGGGAATCCTACGAGCAGTACTTC. Full variable domain (missing parts from reference TRBV7-6 and TRBJ2-7): GAGVSQSPRYKVTKRGQDVALRCDPISGHVSLYWYRQALGQGPEFLTYFNYEAQQDKSGLPNDRFSAERPEGSISTLTIQRTEQRDSAMYRCASSPGESYEQYFGPGTRLTVT.

This chain uses TRBV5-1 with TRBJ2-7; no reliable D call. Germline CDR1 reads SGHRS; CDR2 reads YFSETQ. V was clipped by 0 bases and J by 3 bases, with 4 bases between them. The CDR3 length is 12 residues. The CDR3 DNA sequence: TGCGCCAGCAGCTTGGAGAGCTACGAGCAGTACTTC. Amino acid sequence: CASSLESYEQYF.

The chain uses TRBV5-4 and TRBJ2-5, with 12 positions matching TRBD2. Germline CDR1 SGHNT, CDR2 YYREEE (reference sequence). There are 17 residues in the CDR3. Trimming cost V 1 base and J 5 bases; bases outside gene matches: 9. The chain's CDR3 is CASSLPGPSGGAETQYF. The CDR3 coding sequence is TGTGCCAGCAGCTTGCCCGGGCCTAGCGGGGGGGCGGAGACCCAGTACTTC.

This CDR3 reads CASSLNSGGAGELFF. The CDR3, as DNA: TGTGCCAGCAGCTTAAATAGCGGGGGAGCCGGGGAGCTGTTTTTT. The V gene is TRBV7-7, the J gene TRBJ2-2; 9 positions agree with TRBD2. Unmatched junction bases numbered 4, after V lost 2 bases and J lost 6 bases. The CDR3 is 15 residues long. Germline V gene sequence: CDR1 SSHAT, CDR2 FNYEAQ (reference sequence). Variable domain in full (rest from reference TRBV7-7 and TRBJ2-2): GAGVSQSPRYKVTKRGQDVTLRCDPISSHATLYWYQQALGQGPEFLTYFNYEAQPDKSGLPSDRFSAERPEGSISTLTIQRTEQRDSAMYRCASSLNSGGAGELFFGEGSRLTVL.

This clone was counted once. The rearrangement uses TRBV11-2 and TRBJ2-7; D is unclear. The germline gives CDR1 SGHAT, CDR2 FQNNGV. The CDR3 has 12 amino acids. V lost 5 bases and J 3 bases, leaving 8 bases between the germline ends. The CDR3 region is CASSLPSYEQYF. CDR3 nucleotides: TGTGCCAGCAGCCTTCCGAGCTACGAGCAGTACTTC.

This clone was recorded once. The rearrangement uses TRBV7-9 and TRBJ1-4; D unresolved. Deletions cut 2 bases from V and 7 bases from J, with 17 bases between. Germline CDR1 and CDR2: SEHNR and FQNEAQ (reference sequence). CDR3 length equals 16 residues. The CDR3 nucleotides read TGTGCCAGCAGCTTAACCATTGACCCAACGGGTGAAAAACTGTTTTTT. Translation gives CASSLTIDPTGEKLFF.

The chain has TRBV6-5 and TRBJ1-4; the match to TRBD1 covers 7 bases. Trimming at V came to 6 bases and at J to 7 bases, leaving 8 bases not matched to a gene. Germline CDR1 and CDR2: MNHEY and SVGAGI. The CDR3 has 14 residues. The CDR3, as DNA: TGTGCCAGCAGCCGTGACAGGGTGGTTGAAAAACTGTTTTTT. Encoded protein: CASSRDRVVEKLFF.

A few counts support this clone. The rearrangement joins TRBV6-4 to TRBJ1-1; possible D gene TRBD1, 6 bases. Trimming cost V 5 bases and J 5 bases, with 18 bases left between them. The CDR3 sequence is 15 residues long. Germline V gene lookup returns CDR1 MRHNA and CDR2 SNTAGT. The CDR3 reads CASSSQQGMRTEAFF. DNA for the CDR3: TGTGCCAGCAGTAGTCAACAGGGAATGAGGACTGAAGCTTTCTTT.

V usage is TRBV7-9 and J usage is TRBJ2-7; D might be TRBD1 (5 bases). Trimming stripped 3 bases from V and 6 bases from J, with 21 bases between. From germline, CDR1 is SEHNR and CDR2 FQNEAQ (reference sequence). CDR3 length: 16 residues. The CDR3 DNA reads as TGTGCCAGCAGCTTCCCAGGTGGGGCCCCGGATGGCGAGCAGTACTTC. It codes for CASSFPGGAPDGEQYF.

V is TRBV6-6 and J is TRBJ1-1; possibly TRBD1 for D (5 bases). V was shortened by 6 bases and J by 3 bases, with 14 bases between the two germline ends. The CDR3 extends over 14 amino acids. The V gene's germline CDR1 is MNHNY and CDR2 SVGAGI (reference sequence). DNA of the CDR3: TGTGCCAGCAGGCCCCCGGGGGTGGACACTGAAGCTTTCTTT. Protein product: CASRPPGVDTEAFF.

This clone was recorded once. The chain carries TRBV11-2 and TRBJ1-2, with 7 positions matching TRBD1. CDR3 size: 14 residues. Looked up from germline, CDR1 is SGHAT and CDR2 is FQNNGV. J gave up 4 bases and V 5 bases, and 7 bases lay outside the gene matches. CDR3 residues: CASSPSGTVYGYTF. CDR3 coding DNA: TGTGCCAGCAGCCCCTCAGGGACAGTCTATGGCTACACCTTC. Together with reference TRBV11-2 and TRBJ1-2, the CDR3 gives the full variable domain: EAGVAQSPRYKIIEKRQSVAFWCNPISGHATLYWYQQILGQGPKLLIQFQNNGVVDDSQLPKDRFSAERLKGVDSTLKIQPAKLEDSAVYLCASSPSGTVYGYTFGSGTRLTVV.